A single sample gave rise to the 6 T cell receptor beta chains below, sequenced in a study of T cell clonality in common variable immunodeficiency. Produced via immunoSEQ multiplex PCR; TCRdb's table is partial and in-frame only. The sample has about 39,000 clones, none seen only once. The sequencing input was peripheral blood mononuclear cells. All receptors derive from a person between 18 and 75 years old in good health.

This clone was seen many times. The CDR3 end lies 3 residues beyond the end of the read and is filled in from the germline J gene. This chain links TRBV28 with TRBJ1-6; 8 bases map to TRBD1. In germline, CDR1 is MDHEN, CDR2 SYDVKM. J gave up 9 bases and V 5 bases, and 6 bases lay outside the gene matches. The length of the CDR3 is 14 residues. CDR3 DNA, as far as it was read: TGTGCCAGCAGTCTGACAGGGGCGAGTTCACCC. It codes for CASSLTGASSP. The complete CDR3 sequence is CASSLTGASSPLHF.

This clone has ten or more counts. The CDR3 loop is CASRLPGLTNTGELFF. The sequenced CDR3 bases are TGTGCCAGTCGATTACCGGGACTAACGAACACCGGGGAG. The V and J genes are TRBV19 and TRBJ2-2; 7 bases align to TRBD2. With the read ending 3 residues before the CDR3 end, the germline J gene is used to fill in that end. The germline V gene encodes CDR1 LNHDA and CDR2 SQIVND (reference sequence). V was pared by 8 bases and J by 0 bases, with 9 bases of the junction left unmatched. This CDR3 has 16 residues.

This clone appeared many times. CDR3: CSARAPRDRDVQPQHF. The sequenced CDR3 bases are TGCAGTGCTAGAGCACCCCGGGACAGGGATGTTCAGCCC. The chain recombines TRBV20-1 with TRBJ1-5, with 9 bases that match TRBD1. Sequencing ends 3 residues short of the CDR3 end; the germline J gene provides the rest. CDR1 is DFQATT, CDR2 SNEGSKA, per germline (reference sequence). Trimming took 1 base from V and 6 from J; bases not matched to a gene: 10. This CDR3 region has 16 residues.

This clone has at least ten counts. The DNA ends 3 residues before the CDR3 does, and the rest of the CDR3 is filled in from the germline J gene. This rearrangement joins TRBV7-8 to TRBJ1-2, with 7 bases that match TRBD1. The CDR3 has 14 residues. CDR1 is SGHVS and CDR2 is FQNEAQ in the germline V gene. Incomplete CDR3 DNA: TGTGCCAGCAGTCGAACCCAGGGGACAGTTGGA. Its translation is CASSRTQGTVG. The full CDR3 reads CASSRTQGTVGYTF.

Ten or more counts support this clone. Sequencing ends 3 residues short of the CDR3 end; the germline J gene provides the rest. The chain has TRBV29-1 and TRBJ2-3, with TRBD2 matching 8 bases. With V trimmed by 4 bases and J by 0 bases, 3 bases remained unmatched. The CDR3 runs 14 residues. CDR1 SQVTM and CDR2 ANQGSEA come from the germline V gene. The CDR3 sequence: CSVATSGSTDTQYF. The covered CDR3 bases are TGCAGCGTTGCAACTAGCGGTAGCACAGATACG.

This clone was detected many times. The read ends 3 residues before the CDR3 terminus; that terminus is restored from the germline J gene. The gene calls are TRBV20-1 and TRBJ1-1; 9 bases fit TRBD1. CDR3 length equals 12 residues. CDR1 and CDR2 from the germline V gene are DFQATT and SNEGSKA (reference sequence). CDR3 bases read: TGCAGTGCCAGTACCGGGACAGGGGAA. This codes for CSASTGTGE. The entire CDR3 protein is CSASTGTGEAFF.